This is a list of T cell receptor beta chains from one sample in a study of cytomegalovirus exposure and HLA in healthy donors. Only in-frame clones appear in the TCRdb table, and some are missing; sequencing was by immunoSEQ multiplex PCR. Among 95,000 to 120,000 clones, 70% to 85% were seen once, and the ten largest hold 4% to 4.5%. Material: PBMCs. These receptor sequences come from a woman aged 40 to 50 in good health and CMV-seropositive. The CDR3 runs from the conserved cysteine through the conserved F or W. The D gene is left open where the match is weak. Size tells how often a clone was seen (once, few, many) or the class of an expanded clone, and some rows leave it out.

TRBD2	TRBJ2-1	few	TRBV6-4	CASSMIRTSGRRVRGNEQFF	TGTGCCAGCAGTATGATCCGGACTAGCGGGAGAAGGGTGAGAGGCAATGAGCAGTTCTTC
TRBD2	TRBJ2-5	-	TRBV11-1	CASSLGLAGGRETQYF	TGTGCCAGCAGCCTCGGACTAGCGGGAGGTCGGGAGACCCAGTACTTC
-	TRBJ2-7	-	TRBV9	CASSVGLNSYEQYF	TGTGCCAGCAGCGTAGGACTAAATTCCTACGAGCAGTACTTC
TRBD1	TRBJ2-3	-	TRBV5-1	CASRSTQGAVTGTQYF	TGCGCCAGCAGGTCGACACAGGGGGCGGTCACAGGTACGCAGTATTTT
TRBD2	TRBJ2-3	-	TRBV5-4	CASSRPGGVGRTDTQYF	TGTGCCAGCAGCCGCCCGGGGGGTGTGGGTAGGACAGATACGCAGTATTTT
TRBD2	TRBJ2-1	-	TRBV11-2	CASSTGGKNEQFF	TGTGCCAGCAGCACCGGGGGGAAAAATGAGCAGTTCTTC
TRBD1	TRBJ1-2	-	TRBV7-9	CASSLAGTGLEHTF	TGTGCCAGCAGCTTAGCTGGGACAGGGCTCGAGCACACCTTC
-	TRBJ1-1	few	TRBV10-3	CAISESGSTEAFF	TGTGCCATCAGTGAGTCTGGGAGTACTGAAGCTTTCTTT
TRBD2	TRBJ2-5	-	TRBV30	CAWANQGGRETQYF	TGTGCCTGGGCAAACCAGGGAGGGCGGGAGACCCAGTACTTC
TRBD2	TRBJ2-1	-	TRBV5-5	CASSRTIIAGVRNEQFF	TGTGCCAGCAGCCGAACGATAATAGCGGGGGTGCGCAATGAGCAGTTCTTC
TRBD1	TRBJ2-7	few	TRBV7-9	CASSLGTGAYEQYF	TGTGCCAGCAGCTTAGGGACAGGAGCTTACGAGCAGTACTTC
-	TRBJ1-5	-	TRBV7-9	CASSLYNQPQHF	TGTGCCAGCAGCTTATACAATCAGCCCCAGCATTTT
TRBD2	TRBJ2-5	-	TRBV7-2	CASSARTSGGRETQYF	TGTGCCAGCAGCGCGCGGACTAGCGGGGGGAGGGAGACCCAGTACTTC
TRBD2	TRBJ2-5	few	TRBV11-3	CASSSPTSEQETQYF	TGTGCCAGCAGCTCTCCGACTAGCGAACAAGAGACCCAGTACTTC
TRBD1	TRBJ2-7	-	TRBV6-5	CASRGGQGWGEQYF	TGTGCCAGCAGGGGTGGACAGGGATGGGGCGAGCAGTACTTC
TRBD2	TRBJ2-1	-	TRBV14	CASSQDFSGSEQFF	TGTGCCAGCAGCCAAGATTTTAGCGGGAGTGAGCAGTTCTTC
-	TRBJ2-5	-	TRBV29-1	CSVVSGSLSEGTQYF	TGCAGCGTCGTCTCCGGGTCACTCTCCGAGGGGACCCAGTACTTC
TRBD2	TRBJ2-5	-	TRBV5-1	CASSLSTGGTKETQYF	TGCGCCAGCAGCTTGTCTACGGGGGGGACGAAAGAGACCCAGTACTTC
-	TRBJ1-5	-	TRBV18	CASSLQTGLISNQPQHF	TGTGCCAGCTCACTCCAAACAGGATTGATTAGCAATCAGCCCCAGCATTTT
TRBD2	TRBJ2-1	few	TRBV9	CASSAGTSGPEQFF	TGTGCCAGCAGCGCCGGGACTAGCGGCCCAGAGCAGTTCTTC
-	TRBJ1-2	-	TRBV9	CASSRNWGSYGYTF	TGTGCCAGCAGCCGCAATTGGGGCAGCTATGGCTACACCTTC
TRBD2	TRBJ2-7	-	TRBV4-1	CASSHLADPSYEQYF	TGCGCCAGCAGCCATCTAGCGGACCCCTCCTACGAGCAGTACTTC
-	TRBJ2-3	-	TRBV30	CAWSPTSLTDTQYF	TGTGCCTGGAGTCCCACTAGTCTCACAGATACGCAGTATTTT
-	TRBJ1-5	-	TRBV21-1	CASSKDRGLGQPQHF	TGTGCCAGCAGCAAAGACAGGGGGTTAGGTCAGCCCCAGCATTTT
TRBD2	TRBJ2-1	-	TRBV7-3	CASSLAGGRAPHNEQFF	TGTGCCAGCAGCTTAGCTGGCGGGAGGGCCCCCCACAATGAGCAGTTCTTC
TRBD2	TRBJ2-1	-	TRBV5-4	CASSLRRGGMNEQFF	TGTGCCAGCAGCTTGAGGCGGGGGGGTATGAATGAGCAGTTCTTC
TRBD1	TRBJ1-1	-	TRBV5-4	CASSSPNRGLGAFF	TGTGCCAGCAGCTCTCCGAACAGGGGCCTTGGGGCTTTCTTT
TRBD2	TRBJ2-3	-	TRBV2	CASRGARGGFDTQYF	TGTGCCAGCAGGGGGGCTCGGGGGGGCTTCGATACGCAGTATTTT
TRBD1	TRBJ2-2	-	TRBV2	CASSGQGNTGELFF	TGTGCCAGCTCGGGACAGGGTAACACCGGGGAGCTGTTTTTT
-	TRBJ2-1	-	TRBV6-5	CASSQITIGEQFF	TGTGCCAGCAGCCAGATCACGATTGGTGAGCAGTTCTTC
-	TRBJ2-7	-	TRBV13	CASSLEGETYEQYF	TGTGCCAGCAGCTTAGAGGGGGAGACCTACGAGCAGTACTTC
TRBD2	TRBJ2-7	-	TRBV19	CASSIAGGPYEQYF	TGTGCCAGTAGTATAGCGGGAGGACCCTACGAGCAGTACTTC
-	TRBJ2-5	-	TRBV5-8	CASRPRGETQYF	TGTGCCAGCAGACCCCGAGGGGAGACCCAGTACTTC
-	TRBJ1-6	-	TRBV27	CASSIGSSYNSPLHF	TGTGCCAGCAGTATAGGGAGCTCCTATAATTCACCCCTCCACTTT
-	TRBJ2-7	-	TRBV9	CASSPGVGGYEQYF	TGTGCCAGCAGCCCCGGGGTCGGGGGCTACGAGCAGTACTTC
-	TRBJ2-1	-	TRBV29-1	CSDSSDSYNEQFF	TGCAGCGATTCTAGCGACTCCTACAATGAGCAGTTCTTC
TRBD2	TRBJ2-5	-	TRBV5-1	CASSLAGGPKETQYF	TGCGCCAGCAGCTTGGCGGGAGGGCCGAAAGAGACCCAGTACTTC
-	TRBJ2-1	-	TRBV6-6	CASTKAVLENEQFF	TGTGCCAGCACCAAAGCTGTGCTGGAGAATGAGCAGTTCTTC
-	TRBJ1-2	-	TRBV30	CAWSPGLPNYGYTF	TGTGCCTGGAGCCCGGGACTTCCCAACTATGGCTACACCTTC
TRBD1	TRBJ1-1	-	TRBV11-3	CASSLGQPNTEAFF	TGTGCCAGCAGCCTGGGACAGCCGAACACTGAAGCTTTCTTT
-	TRBJ2-3	few	TRBV21-1	CASSKSGTSGRGGTDTQYF	TGTGCCAGCAGCAAGTCAGGGACTAGCGGGAGGGGGGGCACAGATACGCAGTATTTT
TRBD1	TRBJ1-2	-	TRBV18	CASSPDRNYGYTF	TGTGCCAGCTCACCGGACAGGAACTATGGCTACACCTTC
-	TRBJ1-5	once	TRBV29-1	CSVAGHNQPQHF	TGCAGCGTTGCAGGGCACAATCAGCCCCAGCATTTT
-	TRBJ2-7	-	TRBV21-1	CASPPKASGRYEQYF	TGTGCCAGCCCACCCAAGGCTAGCGGGAGGTACGAGCAGTACTTC
TRBD2	TRBJ2-6	-	TRBV4-1	CASSSREGSGANVLTF	TGCGCCAGCAGCTCCCGGGAGGGCTCTGGGGCCAACGTCCTGACTTTC
-	TRBJ2-7	-	TRBV2	CASSVGTRREEQYF	TGTGCCAGCAGTGTGGGCACTAGAAGGGAGGAGCAGTACTTC
-	TRBJ2-6	-	TRBV7-3	CASSSRYKKPSGANVLTF	TGTGCCAGCAGCTCTCGGTATAAAAAACCTTCTGGGGCCAACGTCCTGACTTTC
TRBD2	TRBJ2-7	-	TRBV13	CASSPRTSGGLTTRYEQYF	TGTGCCAGCAGCCCAAGGACTAGCGGGGGGCTCACCACGCGCTACGAGCAGTACTTC
TRBD1	TRBJ1-2	-	TRBV27	CASSPRTGHLGGYTF	TGTGCCAGCAGTCCTCGGACAGGGCACTTGGGTGGCTACACCTTC
-	TRBJ2-2	-	TRBV4-1	CASSQVGGTGELFF	TGCGCCAGCAGCCAAGTTGGCGGGACCGGGGAGCTGTTTTTT
TRBD1	TRBJ1-4	-	TRBV6-6	CASSRNRGNEKLFF	TGTGCCAGCAGTCGCAACAGGGGCAACGAAAAACTGTTTTTT
-	TRBJ1-1	-	TRBV30	CAWRRAGGAFF	TGTGCCTGGAGGCGGGCAGGAGGAGCTTTCTTT